This TCR beta chain was recorded in a study of T cell changes during pregnancy in multiple sclerosis. Trimming removed 3 bases from V and 1 base from J, with 3 bases in between. CDR1 is MDHEN and CDR2 is SYDVKM in the germline V gene. CDR3 length equals 12 residues. Measured with immunoSEQ multiplex PCR; TCRdb has only the in-frame clones, and not every one. The table lists about 100,000 clones, 80% to 95% of them singletons, with around 1.8% in the top ten. This clone was observed a few times. The chain has TRBV28 and TRBJ1-1; no reliable D call. The starting material was peripheral blood, obtained after pregnancy. The clonotype originates from a female donor with multiple sclerosis, enrolled in a pregnancy study. CDR3 nucleotides: TGTGCCAGCAGTTTCGGGAACACTGAAGCTTTCTTT. Its translation is CASSFGNTEAFF.